The 17 T cell receptor beta chains below come from one sample, sequenced in a study of molecular identifiers for immune sequencing clone quantification. TCRdb itself ran the PCR reads through MiXCR, one entry per CDR3 protein. Altogether a few hundred thousand distinct CDR3 sequences are present, under 25% being singletons, with the ten largest covering around 0.7%. Sequencing was performed on naive CD8+ T cells from blood, with Jurkat cell RNA spiked in. As to subset: FACS-sorted CD8+CD4-CCR7+CD45RA+ naive T cells. These receptors all stem from a human donor in good health. Some libraries in this study had Jurkat cell RNA spiked in.

This clonotype was counted ten times or more. The gene calls are TRBV15 and TRBJ2-3; 7 positions match TRBD1. From germline, CDR1 is LNHNV and CDR2 YYDKDF (reference sequence). The CDR3 totals 15 residues. The V segment lost 4 bases and the J segment 1 base; nucleotides outside the gene matches: 5. The chain's CDR3 is CATSTRGSGTDTQYF. The CDR3 DNA reads TGTGCCACCAGCACCAGGGGGTCGGGCACAGATACGCAGTATTTT.

Many counts were recorded for this clonotype. This rearrangement joins TRBV13 to TRBJ1-2; D is uncertain. The length of the CDR3 is 16 residues. V was cut by 2 bases and J by 2 bases, with 15 bases left in between. Germline V gene lookup returns CDR1 PRHDT and CDR2 FYEKMQ (reference sequence). The CDR3 bases are TGTGCCAGCAGCTTAAGTGCAGGTCAACCCAACTATGGCTACACCTTC. This sequence encodes CASSLSAGQPNYGYTF.

This clonotype was seen a handful of times. The chain combines TRBV30 with TRBJ2-5; the match to TRBD1 covers 12 bases. V dropped 0 bases and J dropped 9; count of bases not matched to a gene: 5. The germline V gene has CDR1 GTSNPN and CDR2 SVGIG (reference sequence). CDR3 size: 14 residues. CDR3 sequence: CAWSVGTGGMAQYF. The CDR3 DNA sequence: TGTGCCTGGAGTGTGGGGACAGGGGGCATGGCCCAGTACTTC.

This chain uses TRBV19 with TRBJ2-1; D is unresolved. Per germline, CDR1 LNHDA and CDR2 SQIVND (reference sequence). V dropped 4 bases and J dropped 5 bases, with 12 bases sitting between them. There are 14 residues in the CDR3. The CDR3 protein is CASSNAHGNNEQFF. DNA of the CDR3: TGTGCCAGTAGTAACGCACACGGTAACAATGAGCAGTTCTTC.

This clonotype was picked up many times. The chain carries TRBV29-1 and TRBJ2-7; TRBD2 might be the D (6 bases). Germline CDR1 is SQVTM and CDR2 is ANQGSEA. The CDR3 contains 11 residues. V lost 0 bases, J lost 11 bases, and 11 bases lay in between. The CDR3 loop reads CSVEDWGEKYF. In DNA form, the CDR3 reads TGCAGCGTTGAAGATTGGGGGGAAAAGTACTTC.

This clonotype occurred a few times. CDR3 nucleotides: TGTGCCAGCAGTTTGCCGGGACTAGCGGGATCCTACGAGCAGTACTTC. Protein product: CASSLPGLAGSYEQYF. The chain is built from TRBV7-2 and TRBJ2-7, with TRBD2 matching 13 bases. V lost 6 bases to trimming and J lost 1 base; unmatched junction nucleotides: 6. The CDR3 runs 16 residues. The germline gives CDR1 SGHTA, CDR2 FQGNSA.

The chain has TRBV7-9 and TRBJ1-5; 7 bases agree with TRBD1. The germline CDR1 and CDR2 sequences are SEHNR and FQNEAQ (reference sequence). The CDR3 spans 15 residues. J was trimmed by 2 bases and V by 8 bases; bases with no gene match: 9. In nucleotides, the CDR3 is TGTGCCAGCCGCCCCCCAGGGGGGGGCAATCAGCCCCAGCATTTT. It specifies CASRPPGGGNQPQHF.

This clonotype was counted at least ten times. The chain recombines TRBV29-1 with TRBJ2-7; TRBD2 is a possible D gene (6 bases). The CDR3 is made up of 14 amino acids. V dropped 1 base and J dropped 7 bases, with 17 bases sitting between them. CDR1 and CDR2 (germline): SQVTM, ANQGSEA. CDR3 region: CSVEVPGTPWEQYF. In DNA form, the CDR3 reads TGCAGCGTTGAAGTCCCCGGGACTCCGTGGGAGCAGTACTTC.

In this sample, this clonotype turned up many times. The chain employs TRBV2 and TRBJ1-1, with TRBD1 identical over 8 bases. The CDR3 totals 15 residues. The ends lost 4 bases at V and 6 bases at J; junction bases unmatched: 10. Germline CDR1 is SNHLY and CDR2 is FYNNEI. The CDR3 reads CASSGPDRGRAEAFF. The CDR3 region has the DNA TGTGCCAGCAGTGGGCCCGACAGGGGCAGAGCTGAAGCTTTCTTT.

This clonotype was counted many times. The V gene is TRBV20-1, the J gene TRBJ2-1; tentatively, D is TRBD1 (5 bases). The V end lost 6 bases, the J end lost 3 bases, and 15 bases lay between the germline ends. The CDR3 extends over 14 amino acids. The germline CDR1 and CDR2 sequences are DFQATT and SNEGSKA (reference sequence). CDR3 nucleotide sequence: TGCAGTGCCCCTGAGGACAAGAACTACAATGAGCAGTTCTTC. Protein: CSAPEDKNYNEQFF.

This clonotype was counted only a few times. The chain recombines TRBV6-2 or TRBV6-3 with TRBJ2-3; no clear D. CDR1 and CDR2 (germline): MNHEY, SVGEGT. The CDR3 has 16 amino acids. V was cut by 2 bases and J by 3 bases, with 15 bases left in between. CDR3 region: CASSYGYSSITDTQYF. Here the CDR3 DNA reads TGTGCCAGCAGTTACGGTTACTCGAGTATAACAGATACGCAGTATTTT.

A note on this clonotype: At one of its ends the junction is not consistent with the germline gene, which may arise from a read error. V is TRBV4-3 and J is TRBJ2-5; unclear D gene. CDR1 and CDR2 from the germline V gene are LGHNA and YSLEER. The CDR3 loop spans 16 amino acids. CDR3 in DNA: TGCGCCAGCAGCCAAGATAGGGCACGCTACCAAGCGACCCAGTACTTC. This gives the protein CASSQDRARYQATQYF.

This clonotype was seen just once. This could be a read error, since a much larger clone is one nucleotide away. CDR3 amino acids: CASSYPQLAGVTSTDTQCF. The CDR3 region has the DNA TGTGCCAGCAGTTACCCCCAACTAGCGGGGGTCACTAGCACAGATACGCAGTGTTTT. This chain links TRBV6-6 with TRBJ2-3; 11 bases match TRBD2. Germline V gene lookup returns CDR1 MNHNY and CDR2 SVGAGI (reference sequence). The length of the CDR3 is 19 residues.

This clonotype has a handful of counts. This sequence joins TRBV19 and TRBJ2-7; possibly TRBD2 for D (7 bases). The germline V gene has CDR1 LNHDA and CDR2 SQIVND (reference sequence). This CDR3 comprises 11 residues. The V end lost 10 bases, the J end lost 4 bases, and 11 bases lay between the germline ends. Written as DNA, the CDR3 is TGTGCCACCGAGGGGGGGTACGAGCAGTACTTC. Amino acids: CATEGGYEQYF.

As to this clonotype: A junction end diverges from the germline sequence, so it may reflect a read error. This chain uses TRBV4-3 with TRBJ2-7, with 8 nucleotides matching TRBD1. The germline gives CDR1 LGHNA, CDR2 YSLEER. This CDR3 is 15 amino acids long. The CDR3 region is CASSQGTGSSYEQCF. The CDR3 DNA reads TGCGCCAGCAGCCAAGGGACAGGGAGCTCCTACGAGCAGTGCTTC.

This clonotype was recorded a few times. The chain is built from TRBV3-1 and TRBJ1-3; tentative D call: TRBD1 (6 bases). V shed 0 bases and J shed 0 bases, with 9 bases lying between them. The CDR3 is 16 residues long. From germline, CDR1 is LGHDT and CDR2 YNNKEL (reference sequence). The CDR3 loop reads CASSQDTGTSGNTIYF. CDR3 coding DNA: TGTGCCAGCAGCCAAGATACAGGGACCTCTGGAAACACCATATATTTT.

A remark on this clonotype: The junction shows a germline mismatch at one end, possibly a read error. The J gene is TRBJ2-3, the V gene TRBV4-3; D perhaps matches TRBD2 (6 bases). The CDR3 has 17 residues. The germline CDR1 and CDR2 sequences are LGHNA and YSLEER. The CDR3 region is CVSSQEVSGTSTDTQYF. The CDR3, as DNA: TGCGTCAGCAGCCAAGAAGTTTCCGGGACTAGCACAGATACGCAGTATTTT.